This is a list of T cell receptor beta chains from one sample in a study of OX40 agonist ivuxolimab in advanced cancers. Here immunoSEQ multiplex PCR was the method, and the copy in TCRdb shows in-frame clones only, minus some. This sample carries tens of thousands of clones, roughly 80% of them seen once, and the ten largest clones take around 6.6%. This sample comprised CD4+ or CD8+ T cells sorted from blood, obtained in a trial of the OX40 agonist ivuxolimab. These receptors came from an adult with an advanced solid tumor such as melanoma, head and neck, liver or kidney cancer. Each CDR3 is given with its conserved first and last residue. Each record gives: clone size, D gene, V gene, J gene, CDR3 DNA, CDR3 protein. D genes are given only for firm matches. Some rows have no size entry. The others give once, few or many, or a class for an expanded clone.

size: NA; D: NA; V: TRBV28; J: TRBJ1-5; DNA: TGTGCCAGCAGTTTAGGGGAAAAGGTTTGGAGCAATCAGCCCCAGCATTTT; CDR3: CASSLGEKVWSNQPQHF
size: NA; D: TRBD2; V: TRBV5-4; J: TRBJ2-3; DNA: TGTGCCAGCAGCCCGGGACTAGCGGGGGGGCGCGCAGATACGCAGTATTTT; CDR3: CASSPGLAGGRADTQYF
size: once; D: NA; V: TRBV10-3; J: TRBJ2-2; DNA: TGTGCCATCAGTGAGTCGATTGCAGACACCGGGGAGCTGTTTTTT; CDR3: CAISESIADTGELFF
size: NA; D: NA; V: TRBV30; J: TRBJ2-1; DNA: TGTGCCTGGTCGGGCGGTAGCTCCTACAATGAGCAGTTCTTC; CDR3: CAWSGGSSYNEQFF
size: NA; D: NA; V: TRBV28; J: TRBJ1-2; DNA: TGTGCCAGCGGTAGCGCGTTGGATGGCTACACCTTC; CDR3: CASGSALDGYTF
size: once; D: NA; V: TRBV10-2; J: TRBJ1-5; DNA: TGCGCCAGCAGTGCGGGAACTAATCAGCCCCAGCATTTT; CDR3: CASSAGTNQPQHF
size: NA; D: NA; V: TRBV18; J: TRBJ2-2; DNA: TGTGCCAGCTCACCCGACACCGGGGAGCTGTTTTTT; CDR3: CASSPDTGELFF
size: NA; D: TRBD2; V: TRBV5-5; J: TRBJ2-5; DNA: TGTGCCAGCAGCTTAGTAGCGGGGGATGAGACCCAGTACTTC; CDR3: CASSLVAGDETQYF
size: NA; D: NA; V: TRBV4-3; J: TRBJ2-2; DNA: TGCGCCAGCAGCCAAGAGCTCACCGGGGAGCTGTTTTTT; CDR3: CASSQELTGELFF
size: NA; D: NA; V: TRBV19; J: TRBJ1-5; DNA: TGTGCCAGTAGTCCCAACCCAGGGCTCATCGGCCAGCCCCAGCATTTT; CDR3: CASSPNPGLIGQPQHF
size: NA; D: NA; V: TRBV5-6; J: TRBJ2-5; DNA: TGTGCCAGCAGCTTCCTCGGTAGAAGCGAGACCCAGTACTTC; CDR3: CASSFLGRSETQYF
size: NA; D: TRBD1; V: TRBV19; J: TRBJ1-2; DNA: TGTGCCAGTACAGGGGGCGCGCGGGACTATGGCTACACCTTC; CDR3: CASTGGARDYGYTF
size: NA; D: NA; V: TRBV28; J: TRBJ2-3; DNA: TGTGCCAGCAGTCGGACTGGCACAGATACGCAGTATTTT; CDR3: CASSRTGTDTQYF
size: NA; D: TRBD1; V: TRBV5-8; J: TRBJ1-4; DNA: TGTGCCAGCAACAATAGACAGGGGAATGAAAAACTGTTTTTT; CDR3: CASNNRQGNEKLFF
size: NA; D: TRBD2; V: TRBV14; J: TRBJ2-5; DNA: TGTGCCAGCAGCCAGGGACTAGCGGTCCAAGAGACCCAGTACTTC; CDR3: CASSQGLAVQETQYF
size: NA; D: TRBD1; V: TRBV4-3; J: TRBJ1-2; DNA: TGCGCCAGCAGCCAAGACGGAGGGGGCGGACAGGGCAAAGGCTACACCTTC; CDR3: CASSQDGGGGQGKGYTF
size: NA; D: NA; V: TRBV4-3; J: TRBJ2-3; DNA: TGCGCCAGCAGCCAAGTCCCCCGGAACACAGATACGCAGTATTTT; CDR3: CASSQVPRNTDTQYF
size: few; D: TRBD1; V: TRBV9; J: TRBJ1-5; DNA: TGTGCCAGCAGCGCCGGCCGGGACAGAAATCAGCCCCAGCATTTT; CDR3: CASSAGRDRNQPQHF
size: NA; D: NA; V: TRBV7-2; J: TRBJ1-5; DNA: TGTGCCAGCAGCTTAGACGTGTTTCAGCCCCAGCATTTT; CDR3: CASSLDVFQPQHF
size: NA; D: NA; V: TRBV7-2; J: TRBJ2-7; DNA: TGTGCCAGCAGCTTAGGGGGGGACATTCGATACGAGCAGTACTTC; CDR3: CASSLGGDIRYEQYF
size: NA; D: NA; V: TRBV7-9; J: TRBJ1-2; DNA: TGTGCCAGCACCATGACCCCCAACCTCGGTGGCTACACCTTC; CDR3: CASTMTPNLGGYTF
size: NA; D: NA; V: TRBV6-4; J: TRBJ1-3; DNA: TGTGCCAGCAGTGACTTCGCTGGAAACACCATATATTTT; CDR3: CASSDFAGNTIYF
size: NA; D: NA; V: TRBV10-1; J: TRBJ2-1; DNA: TGCGCCAGCAGCGAAGAGATAACCTACAATGAGCAGTTCTTC; CDR3: CASSEEITYNEQFF
size: NA; D: NA; V: TRBV27; J: TRBJ2-3; DNA: TGTGCCTCCGGGACTTATTACACAGATACGCAGTATTTT; CDR3: CASGTYYTDTQYF
size: NA; D: TRBD1; V: TRBV5-1; J: TRBJ2-7; DNA: TGCGCCAGCAGCACGGGACAGGGGCTCTACGAGCAGTACTTC; CDR3: CASSTGQGLYEQYF
size: NA; D: NA; V: TRBV7-2; J: TRBJ2-5; DNA: TGTGCCAGCAGCTTTGGTCGGGACTCAGAGACCCAGTACTTC; CDR3: CASSFGRDSETQYF
size: NA; D: NA; V: TRBV5-6; J: TRBJ2-7; DNA: TGTGCCAGCAGCTTGGGTCGCGAGCAGTACTTC; CDR3: CASSLGREQYF
size: NA; D: TRBD1; V: TRBV6-1; J: TRBJ1-1; DNA: TGTGCCATCAGGGACCTTCCCGGGACAGGGGTGGCTTTCTTT; CDR3: CAIRDLPGTGVAFF
size: NA; D: NA; V: TRBV7-9; J: TRBJ1-4; DNA: TGTGCCAGCTGCCAAATGGGGGGGCCGGGTGAAAAACTGTTTTTT; CDR3: CASCQMGGPGEKLFF
size: NA; D: NA; V: TRBV5-1; J: TRBJ2-1; DNA: TGCGCCAGCAGCTACACAGGGACGGCTTACAATGAGCAGTTCTTC; CDR3: CASSYTGTAYNEQFF
size: NA; D: NA; V: TRBV9; J: TRBJ1-6; DNA: TGTGCCAGCAGCCCAGACGCCGGTAATTCACCCCTCCACTTT; CDR3: CASSPDAGNSPLHF
size: NA; D: TRBD1; V: TRBV19; J: TRBJ1-5; DNA: TGTGCCAGTTTCCAGGGGGGCTACAATCAGCCCCAGCATTTT; CDR3: CASFQGGYNQPQHF
size: NA; D: TRBD1; V: TRBV6-5; J: TRBJ1-1; DNA: TGTGCCAGCAGCGGGACAGGCTACACTGAAGCTTTCTTT; CDR3: CASSGTGYTEAFF
size: NA; D: NA; V: TRBV11-2; J: TRBJ2-7; DNA: TGTGCCAGCAGTCCAGGGTCCCAACAGGGCGAGCAGTACTTC; CDR3: CASSPGSQQGEQYF
size: NA; D: NA; V: TRBV7-6; J: TRBJ1-1; DNA: TGTGCCAGCAGCTCTGGGGCGCCGACCGAAGCTTTCTTT; CDR3: CASSSGAPTEAFF
size: NA; D: TRBD1; V: TRBV5-5; J: TRBJ2-6; DNA: TGTGCCAGCAGCCAAGGACAGGAGAACTCTGGGGCCAACGTCCTGACTTTC; CDR3: CASSQGQENSGANVLTF
size: NA; D: NA; V: TRBV29-1; J: TRBJ1-3; DNA: TGCAGCGTTGACGCCCTTGGCTCTGGAAACACCATATATTTT; CDR3: CSVDALGSGNTIYF
size: NA; D: NA; V: TRBV7-9; J: TRBJ1-4; DNA: TGTGCCAGCAGCTACCCTACGGGAGAAAAACTGTTTTTT; CDR3: CASSYPTGEKLFF
size: NA; D: NA; V: TRBV7-9; J: TRBJ1-2; DNA: TGTGCCAGCAGCCAATGGGGGATTGGCTACACCTTC; CDR3: CASSQWGIGYTF
size: NA; D: TRBD2; V: TRBV5-4; J: TRBJ2-5; DNA: TGTGCCAGCAGCCCAGGGCCCGGGACTAGCGGCCCAGGGACCCAGTACTTC; CDR3: CASSPGPGTSGPGTQYF
size: NA; D: NA; V: TRBV5-1; J: TRBJ2-5; DNA: TGCGCCAGCAGCTTGGGAAGGTGGGCCCAAGAGACCCAGTACTTC; CDR3: CASSLGRWAQETQYF
size: NA; D: NA; V: TRBV15; J: TRBJ1-1; DNA: TGTGCCACCAGCAGAGAGGGGGACACTGAAGCTTTCTTT; CDR3: CATSREGDTEAFF
size: NA; D: NA; V: TRBV28; J: TRBJ1-2; DNA: TGTGCCCGTGTTGGACTGCACTATGGCTACACCTTC; CDR3: CARVGLHYGYTF
size: NA; D: NA; V: TRBV4-3; J: TRBJ1-5; DNA: TGCGCCAGCAGCCAAGATGGCACCCAATATCAGCCCCAGCATTTT; CDR3: CASSQDGTQYQPQHF
size: NA; D: NA; V: TRBV18; J: TRBJ2-1; DNA: TGTGCCAGCTCACCCTTTAGGACAGTATCCTACAATGAGCAGTTCTTC; CDR3: CASSPFRTVSYNEQFF
size: NA; D: NA; V: TRBV9; J: TRBJ2-2; DNA: TGTGCCAGCAGCGTAGGTCCCGGGGCGGGGACCGGGGAGCTGTTTTTT; CDR3: CASSVGPGAGTGELFF
size: NA; D: TRBD2; V: TRBV27; J: TRBJ2-7; DNA: TGTGCCAGCATGAGGACTAGCGGACCAGCCTACGAGCAGTACTTC; CDR3: CASMRTSGPAYEQYF
size: NA; D: NA; V: TRBV13; J: TRBJ1-4; DNA: TGTGCCAGCAGCTCCACAGGGTCGAATGAAAAACTGTTTTTT; CDR3: CASSSTGSNEKLFF
size: once; D: TRBD2; V: TRBV13; J: TRBJ2-5; DNA: TGTGCCAGCAGCTCCCGTAGGGGCGGGAGGCGAGAGACCCAGTACTTC; CDR3: CASSSRRGGRRETQYF
size: NA; D: NA; V: TRBV18; J: TRBJ1-4; DNA: TGTGCCAGCTCCCCCAGACAGGCAACTAATGAAAAACTGTTTTTT; CDR3: CASSPRQATNEKLFF
size: once; D: TRBD1; V: TRBV9; J: TRBJ2-2; DNA: TGTGCCAGCAACCTGACCACGACAGGGCTCGCTCGTAAATCCCCATACCGTAACACCGGGGAGCTGTTTTTT; CDR3: CASNLTTTGLARKSPYRNTGELFF
size: few; D: NA; V: TRBV21-1; J: TRBJ1-2; DNA: TGTGCCAGCAGCATCCCGGGGACAGCGAATTGCTATGGCTACACCTTC; CDR3: CASSIPGTANCYGYTF